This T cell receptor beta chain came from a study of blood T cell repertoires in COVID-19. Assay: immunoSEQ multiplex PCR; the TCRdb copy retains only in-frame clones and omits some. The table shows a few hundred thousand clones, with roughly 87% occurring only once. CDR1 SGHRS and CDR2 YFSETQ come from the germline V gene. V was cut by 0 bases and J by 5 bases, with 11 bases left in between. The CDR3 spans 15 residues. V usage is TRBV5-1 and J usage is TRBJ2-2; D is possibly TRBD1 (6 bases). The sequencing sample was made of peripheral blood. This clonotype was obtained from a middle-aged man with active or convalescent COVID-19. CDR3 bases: TGCGCCAGCAGCTTGGACAGGGTGGGGACCGGGGAGCTGTTTTTT. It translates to CASSLDRVGTGELFF.